The rows below give T cell receptor beta chains drawn from one sample of a study of T cell responses to AZD1222 COVID-19 vaccine. The protocol was immunoSEQ multiplex PCR, while the TCRdb copy is restricted to in-frame clones and leaves out a portion. The data show around 20,000 clones, with about four fifths seen just once and 21% held by the top ten. This material consisted of peripheral blood, taken 28 days after the second AZD1222 dose. The receptors were gathered from an adult who received the AZD1222 COVID-19 vaccine. CDR3s include the opening cysteine and the closing phenylalanine or tryptophan. Clone size is not always given. Where it is, it says once, few, many or a class for expanded clones.

.,TRBV5-1,CASSLEAGWWYGYTF
hyperexpanded,TRBV6-2/TRBV6-3,CACSGEDTGELFF
.,TRBV6-5,CASSYSGGDQPQHF
.,TRBV20-1,CSASSGTGTYEQYF
.,TRBV5-5,CASSSSGTSTYEQYF
once,TRBV4-1,CASSRSGTAAYGYTF
few,TRBV2,CASSPGTNNQPQHF
few,TRBV5-1,CASSLGTGYNQPQHF
.,TRBV7-2,CASSLSRAAEKLFF
.,TRBV21-1,CASSKDYKRESSPFYEQYF
.,TRBV4-1,CASSLRDSGYNYGYTF
.,TRBV2,CASSREGRETQYF
.,TRBV3-1/TRBV3-2,CASTPVMGTVYGYTF
.,TRBV14,CASSQDRAETQYF
.,TRBV18,CASSPPDGYEKLFF
once,TRBV19,CASSIDTGVEKLFF
.,TRBV5-1,CASRPRGTGYNEQFF
.,TRBV28,CASQTRLYEQYF
.,TRBV2,CASSEVAEDGYTF
.,TRBV5-4,CASSLSRGNYGYTF
once,TRBV12-3/TRBV12-4,CASSYGLHTQYF
.,TRBV29-1,CSVEDSGMGNIQYF
once,TRBV7-2,CASSSGTSGSRGPAYEQYF
.,TRBV30,CASNRFMNTGELFF
.,TRBV30,CAWSRLANTGELFF
.,TRBV4-1,CASSQRLRQGSTDTQYF
once,TRBV9,CASSASSGAQYF
.,TRBV27,CASSTLTGDDGEKLFF
few,TRBV6-5,CASSRGDRSSYEQYF
.,TRBV30,CARGGHQPQHF
.,TRBV5-4,CASSRGAQETQYF
.,TRBV3-1/TRBV3-2,CASSFHPGLAGGPSYEQYF
.,TRBV11-3,CASSLDVYNEQFF
.,TRBV4-3,CASSQETSGYYNEQFF
.,TRBV27,CASSLSFAGVFSGNTIYF
.,TRBV5-1,CASRQGQDHYEQYF
.,TRBV7-2,CASSTGPEAFF
.,TRBV7-9,CASNSLGMNTEAFF
.,TRBV5-1,CASSPNGGGYTEAFF
few,TRBV2,CATRNNRNQPQHF
.,TRBV3-1/TRBV3-2,CASSQQWAGTGGSSYNSPLHF
.,TRBV27,CASSSTILQGANQPQHF
medium-sized,TRBV7-2,CASSQETGQRYGYTF
.,TRBV20-1,CSAGDSEKAFF
.,TRBV28,CASSLRSYSNQPQHF
.,TRBV5-4,CASSMDRNNEQFF
.,TRBV6-6,CASRTRGGLGQPQHF
once,TRBV7-9,CASSRGLSYEAFF
.,TRBV5-4,CASSLVAGGYGANVLTF
.,TRBV7-8,CASSLDIGSEETQYF
.,TRBV9,CASSADTEGYNEQFF
.,TRBV5-1,CASSLDGDSPLHF
.,TRBV18,CASSPVAGETEGQYF